The 16 T cell receptor beta chains below all came from one sample that was sequenced in a study of cytomegalovirus exposure and HLA in healthy donors. PCR amplification relied on 60 Vbeta primers (plus 13 Jbeta primers). Libraries were prepared by immunoSEQ multiplex PCR; TCRdb keeps only in-frame clonotypes and omits some of them. Of approximately 120,000 clones listed, more than 70% are singletons. Input material: PBMCs. All receptors come from a woman aged 45-59 years in good health and CMV-seropositive.

The genes are TRBV6-1 and TRBJ1-5, with D perhaps matching TRBD1 (6 bases). With 9 bases removed from V and 0 bases from J, the gap between germline ends came to 15 bases. Looked up from germline, CDR1 is MNHNS and CDR2 is SASEGT. The CDR3 is 15 amino acids. The DNA of the CDR3 is TGTGCCAGTTCGGAGACAGGCTATAGCAATCAGCCCCAGCATTTT. Translating gives CASSETGYSNQPQHF.

The chain links TRBV25-1 to TRBJ1-1; possibly TRBD1 for D (6 bases). CDR3 size: 12 residues. The germline V gene has CDR1 MGHDK and CDR2 SYGVNS. V lost 5 bases, J lost 11 bases, and 15 bases lay in between. CDR3 DNA: TGTGCCAGCAGTAGATCGGACAGCGAGGCTTTCTTT. Translating gives CASSRSDSEAFF. The whole variable domain, remainder taken from reference TRBV25-1 and TRBJ1-1, is EADIYQTPRYLVIGTGKKITLECSQTMGHDKMYWYQQDPGMELHLIHYSYGVNSTEKGDLSSESTVSRIRTEHFPLTLESARPSHTSQYLCASSRSDSEAFFGQGTRLTVV.

The chain uses TRBV5-4 and TRBJ1-2; D is unclear. CDR1 is SGHNT and CDR2 is YYREEE in the germline V gene (reference sequence). V was trimmed by 0 bases and J by 4 bases, leaving 16 bases between them. The CDR3 runs to 16 residues. CDR3 DNA: TGTGCCAGCAGCTTGGGAGGCATAGAGGCGGCCTATGGCTACACCTTC. Amino acid sequence: CASSLGGIEAAYGYTF.

The V and J genes are TRBV25-1 and TRBJ1-4; perhaps TRBD1 as D (6 bases). The CDR3 length is 14 residues. The germline V gene has CDR1 MGHDK and CDR2 SYGVNS. V was shortened by 4 bases and J by 8 bases, with 14 bases between the two germline ends. The DNA for the CDR3 is TGTGCCAGCAGTGCTACAGGGCGGAACGAAAAACTGTTTTTT. Its translation is CASSATGRNEKLFF.

This clone was observed a few times. The chain joins TRBV7-6 to TRBJ2-1; 13 bases are a match to TRBD2. The germline gives CDR1 SGHVS, CDR2 FNYEAQ. The CDR3 is 14 amino acids. J was trimmed by 9 bases and V by 7 bases; bases with no gene match: 6. The CDR3 loop is CASTSGTSGIEQFF. DNA for the CDR3: TGTGCCAGCACCTCGGGGACTAGCGGGATTGAGCAGTTCTTC.

This chain links TRBV7-9 with TRBJ2-1; TRBD2 matches at 7 bases. This CDR3 contains 18 residues. J lost 5 bases, V lost 1 base, and 14 bases had no gene match. From germline, CDR1 is SEHNR and CDR2 FQNEAQ (reference sequence). CDR3: CASSLDGGSGLIDNEQFF. CDR3 nucleotide sequence: TGTGCCAGCAGCTTAGATGGCGGTAGCGGGCTTATCGACAATGAGCAGTTCTTC.

The V gene is TRBV9, the J gene TRBJ2-3, with 9 nucleotides matching TRBD2. The CDR3 extends over 14 amino acids. The germline gives CDR1 SGDLS, CDR2 YYNGEE. The trim removed 1 base at V and 6 bases at J, leaving 3 bases unmatched. Here the CDR3 DNA reads TGTGCCAGCAGCGTATTCACTAGCGGGGATACGCAGTATTTT. Translation: CASSVFTSGDTQYF.

V usage is TRBV6-6 and J usage is TRBJ1-1; 7 bases are shared with TRBD1. CDR1 MNHNY and CDR2 SVGAGI come from the germline V gene (reference sequence). V lost 6 bases to trimming and J lost 4 bases; unmatched junction nucleotides: 5. The CDR3 runs to 13 residues. The CDR3 sequence is CASSPGGITEAFF. CDR3 nucleotides: TGTGCCAGCAGCCCAGGGGGTATCACTGAAGCTTTCTTT.

This clone has a handful of counts. The chain combines TRBV5-1 with TRBJ2-2; TRBD2 matches 8 bases. Unmatched junction bases numbered 9, after V lost 4 bases and J lost 7 bases. The germline V gene encodes CDR1 SGHRS and CDR2 YFSETQ. This CDR3 has 15 amino acids. The CDR3: CASSLTAGGGGELFF. CDR3 DNA: TGCGCCAGCAGCCTCACGGCGGGAGGTGGCGGGGAGCTGTTTTTT.

The chain joins TRBV11-3 to TRBJ2-5; 7 positions match TRBD2. This CDR3 is 17 amino acids long. The V segment lost 0 bases and the J segment 1 base; nucleotides outside the gene matches: 8. Germline V gives CDR1 SGHNT, CDR2 YENEEA. CDR3 in DNA: TGTGCCAGCAGCTTAGATTTCCCTAGCGGCTCCCAAGAGACCCAGTACTTC. Its protein product is CASSLDFPSGSQETQYF. The full variable domain, its missing parts supplied by reference TRBV11-3 and TRBJ2-5, is EAGVVQSPRYKIIEKKQPVAFWCNPISGHNTLYWYLQNLGQGPELLIRYENEEAVDDSQLPKDRFSAERLKGVDSTLKIQPAELGDSAVYLCASSLDFPSGSQETQYFGPGTRLLVL.

The genes are TRBV7-9 and TRBJ2-2, with a tentative D call TRBD1 (7 bases). Germline assignment: CDR1 SEHNR and CDR2 FQNEAQ (reference sequence). V was cut by 5 bases and J by 6 bases, with 19 bases left in between. The CDR3 has 16 residues. The CDR3 reads CASSHPTGRSPGELFF. CDR3 DNA sequence: TGTGCCAGCAGCCACCCGACAGGGAGGTCTCCCGGGGAGCTGTTTTTT.

V is TRBV6-6 and J is TRBJ2-5; 7 nucleotides match TRBD2. The DNA end lines up better with TRBJ2-7; the J call may be wrong. Germline V gene lookup returns CDR1 MNHNY and CDR2 SVGAGI (reference sequence). The CDR3 has 13 amino acids. As DNA, the CDR3 is TGTGCCAGCAGTTTGGGAGGGTCCTACGAGCAGTACTTC. Protein: CASSLGGSYEQYF.

This chain connects TRBV9 to TRBJ1-4, with unresolved D. The CDR3 length is 15 residues. Germline V gene sequence: CDR1 SGDLS, CDR2 YYNGEE. Trimming cost V 0 bases and J 6 bases, with 12 bases left between them. The CDR3 coding sequence is TGTGCCAGCAGCGTAGCTTTGGGCTTGGATGAAAAACTGTTTTTT. Its protein is CASSVALGLDEKLFF.

This clone was detected only a few times. CDR3 sequence (DNA): TGTGCCAGCTCAGTAGGAGAGTCCTACGAGCAGTACTTC. Encoded protein: CASSVGESYEQYF. The V and J genes are TRBV18 and TRBJ2-7; D ambiguous. This CDR3 is 13 amino acids long. Deletions cut 5 bases from V and 1 base from J, with 9 bases between. CDR1 KGHSH and CDR2 LQKENI come from the germline V gene. The complete variable domain, with remaining parts taken from reference TRBV18 and TRBJ2-7, reads NAGVMQNPRHLVRRRGQEARLRCSPMKGHSHVYWYRQLPEEGLKFMVYLQKENIIDESGMPKERFSAEFPKEGPSILRIQQVVRGDSAAYFCASSVGESYEQYFGPGTRLTVT.

This chain connects TRBV11-3 to TRBJ1-1; 7 bases are a match to TRBD1. Germline-derived CDR1 and CDR2 are SGHNT and YENEEA. With 4 bases clipped from V and 4 bases from J, the junction kept 3 bases outside the gene matches. The CDR3 extends over 13 amino acids. The CDR3 DNA sequence: TGTGCCAGCAGCTGGCCAGGGGGCACTGAAGCTTTCTTT. Translating gives CASSWPGGTEAFF.

The J gene is TRBJ1-1, the V gene TRBV5-1, with D perhaps TRBD1 (6 bases). Trimming shortened V by 1 base and J by 1 base, and 8 bases separated the two germline ends. Germline lookup yields CDR1 SGHRS and CDR2 YFSETQ. The CDR3 is 14 residues long. The CDR3 spells CASSLWDKNTEAFF. The CDR3 DNA reads TGCGCCAGCAGCTTGTGGGACAAGAACACTGAAGCTTTCTTT.